This T cell receptor beta chain derives from a study of neurological immune-mediated disorders. Study-level findings and limits: Patients with HTLV-1-associated myelopathy showed the most TCR clonal expansion. Those with multiple sclerosis showed the least, falling below healthy controls.

This clonotype was observed a few times. The antigen remains undetermined. Healthy control samples came from blood bank volunteers in Maryland, USA. Unsorted libraries were generated from 2 million PBMCs. These cells had been stored in RNAlater at -80 C. 5'RACE with 10-nucleotide random UMIs produced the cDNA. TCRdb fed the 5' RACE reads into MiXCR, producing one record per CDR3 protein. The repertoire holds 35,000 to 40,000 distinct CDR3 sequences, with 6% to 8.5% as singletons. V was pared by 0 bases and J by 5 bases, with 10 bases of the junction left unmatched. The CDR3 loop spans 17 amino acids. The germline V gene encodes CDR1 DFQATT and CDR2 SNEGSKA (reference sequence).

The sequenced material came from PBMCs. This TCR was recovered from a woman aged 35 to 49 in good health. V is TRBV20-1 and J is TRBJ2-1; 10 bases map to TRBD2. The CDR3 loop is CSARDRWRAGGDNEQFF. The CDR3 bases are TGCAGTGCTAGAGATAGATGGAGAGCGGGAGGGGACAATGAGCAGTTCTTC.